The entry below describes one TCR beta chain. This sample was taken from a study of blood T cell repertoires in COVID-19. For the study at large: The samples span acute and convalescent COVID-19 from the United States, Italy and Spain. The cDNA or gDNA used as material had been derived from T cells, B-cell-depleted T cells, or PBMCs.

Original handling: It was from reference gene primer amplification that nucleated cell counts were estimated. Profiling relied on immunoSEQ multiplex PCR, and the TCRdb table lists in-frame clones only, not all of them. V, J and clone size are those of that table, while D and trimming were read from the DNA. The table lists about 220,000 clones, roughly 84% of them singletons. Per germline, CDR1 MNHEY and CDR2 SMNVEV (reference sequence). CDR3 length: 11 residues. V was cut by 4 bases and J by 2 bases, with 3 bases left in between. This TCR was recovered from a woman older than 75 with acute or convalescent COVID-19. What was sequenced was peripheral blood. J is TRBJ2-7 and V is TRBV27; no firm D call. The CDR3 reads CASSSTYEQYF. The CDR3 nucleotides are TGTGCCAGCAGTTCCACCTACGAGCAGTACTTC.